This TCR beta chain appears in the sequencing data of a study of T cell responses to AZD1222 COVID-19 vaccine. Study results and caveats: Only six or seven AZD1222 recipients tested seropositive at baseline.

Profiling relied on immunoSEQ multiplex PCR, and the TCRdb table lists in-frame clones only, not all of them. This table holds 150,000 to 200,000 clones, 85% to 95% found once. As concerns this clone: Its antigen is unidentified.

Germline loops: CDR1 MNHEY, CDR2 SMNVEV (reference sequence). V was clipped by 2 bases and J by 4 bases, with 5 bases between them. The CDR3 has 13 amino acids. The sequences come from peripheral blood, collected on day 0 of AZD1222 vaccination. This TCR was sampled from an adult in good health. The gene calls are TRBV27 and TRBJ2-2; D not certain. CDR3 DNA: TGTGCCAGCAGTTTAAAAGGCACCGGGGAGCTGTTTTTT. Protein product: CASSLKGTGELFF.